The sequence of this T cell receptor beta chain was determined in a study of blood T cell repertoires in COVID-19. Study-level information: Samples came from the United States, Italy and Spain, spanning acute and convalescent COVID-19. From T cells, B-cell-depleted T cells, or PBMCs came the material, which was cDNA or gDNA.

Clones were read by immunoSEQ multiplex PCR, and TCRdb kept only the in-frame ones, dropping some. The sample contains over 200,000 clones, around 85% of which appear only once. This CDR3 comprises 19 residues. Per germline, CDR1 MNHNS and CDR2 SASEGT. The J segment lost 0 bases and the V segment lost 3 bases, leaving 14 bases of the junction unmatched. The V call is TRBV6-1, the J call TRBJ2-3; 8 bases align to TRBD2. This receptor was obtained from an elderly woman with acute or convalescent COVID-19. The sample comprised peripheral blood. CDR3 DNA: TGTGCCAGCAGTGATGAAACGGGAGGGCTGTTTGGGAGCACAGATACGCAGTATTTT. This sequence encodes CASSDETGGLFGSTDTQYF.